This entry lists 8 T cell receptor beta chains sequenced from one sample in a study of cytomegalovirus exposure and HLA in healthy donors. The study ran its PCR with 60 Vbeta and 13 Jbeta primers. TCRdb's table, derived via immunoSEQ multiplex PCR, lists solely in-frame clones and lacks some. Seen here are 200,000 to 250,000 clones, approximately 84% observed once, and the top ten hold roughly 0.26%. Sequencing used PBMCs. These receptor sequences come from a girl aged 2 to 10 in good health and CMV-seronegative.

Only a few counts were recorded for this clone. The chain combines TRBV18 with TRBJ2-2; D may be TRBD2 (5 bases). Trimming pared 4 bases from V and 5 bases from J, leaving 17 bases between. The V gene's germline CDR1 is KGHSH and CDR2 LQKENI. The CDR3 consists of 16 residues. The CDR3 nucleotides are TGTGCCAGCTCACAATTACCAGAAGGAGGTACCGGGGAGCTGTTTTTT. Encoded protein: CASSQLPEGGTGELFF.

This clone was seen a few times. The V and J genes are TRBV6-6 and TRBJ2-3; possible D gene TRBD1, 6 bases. This CDR3 comprises 15 residues. CDR1 is MNHNY and CDR2 is SVGAGI in the germline V gene (reference sequence). V was clipped by 2 bases and J by 3 bases, with 12 bases between them. The CDR3 protein is CASSYIGGGTDTQYF. CDR3 coding DNA: TGTGCCAGCAGTTACATAGGGGGTGGGACAGATACGCAGTATTTT.

J is TRBJ1-1 and V is TRBV28; perhaps TRBD1 as D (6 bases). V was pared by 8 bases and J by 5 bases, with 24 bases between. CDR3 size: 16 residues. Germline V gene data show CDR1 as MDHEN and CDR2 as SYDVKM. Here the CDR3 DNA reads TGTGCCAGCCCCCCACGGCGGGGGGGGCGTGAGACTGAAGCTTTCTTT. This encodes CASPPRRGGRETEAFF.

The gene calls are TRBV11-2 and TRBJ2-1, with 7 positions matching TRBD2. The CDR3 is 15 residues long. CDR1 is SGHAT and CDR2 is FQNNGV in the germline V gene. V was pared by 3 bases and J by 2 bases, with 4 bases of the junction left unmatched. For the CDR3, the DNA is TGTGCCAGCAGCTTTTTAGCGGGCCCCTACAATGAGCAGTTCTTC. It yields the protein CASSFLAGPYNEQFF.

The chain employs TRBV6-1 and TRBJ2-1; 8 nucleotides line up with TRBD1. Germline assignment: CDR1 MNHNS and CDR2 SASEGT. V lost 6 bases to trimming and J lost 10 bases; unmatched junction nucleotides: 5. The CDR3 runs 12 residues. CDR3 coding DNA: TGTGCCAGCAGGACAGGGGCCGGGGAGCAGTTCTTC. It codes for CASRTGAGEQFF.

The V gene is TRBV9, the J gene TRBJ2-5; D is perhaps TRBD1 (6 bases). Germline V lookup: CDR1 SGDLS, CDR2 YYNGEE. The germline V and J ends were trimmed by 0 bases and 5 bases, with 14 bases remaining between them. The CDR3 extends over 15 amino acids. CDR3 region: CASSVGGTQGETQYF. The CDR3 DNA is TGTGCCAGCAGCGTAGGAGGGACACAAGGGGAGACCCAGTACTTC.

CDR3 nucleotides: TGTGCCAGCAGTGAAGCGGTGGGGGGGGGATATGAAAAACTGTTTTTT. Encoded protein: CASSEAVGGGYEKLFF. V gene TRBV6-1 combines with J gene TRBJ1-4; D is perhaps TRBD1 (5 bases). From germline, CDR1 is MNHNS and CDR2 SASEGT. This CDR3 has 16 residues. Trimming took 0 bases from V and 6 from J, leaving 14 bases between them.

Written as DNA, the CDR3 is TGTGCCAGCAGCTTAACGTCTGGCGGGAGGTTCAAAGAGACCCAGTACTTC. It encodes CASSLTSGGRFKETQYF. V gene TRBV13 combines with J gene TRBJ2-5; 8 bases are shared with TRBD2. The CDR3 loop spans 17 amino acids. V was clipped by 2 bases and J by 3 bases; unmatched bases: 11. Germline CDR1 reads PRHDT; CDR2 reads FYEKMQ (reference sequence).